These T cell receptor beta chains were read from a single sample in a study of PD-L1 blockade in urothelial cancer. Method: immunoSEQ multiplex PCR; TCRdb's copy keeps in-frame clones and lacks some. The sample shows 25,000 to 30,000 clones, approximately 86% of them seen only once. Here the sequenced sample was PBMCs, taken around atezolizumab (anti-PD-L1) treatment. These receptors all stem from a man aged 45-60 years with urothelial cancer. Each CDR3 is given with its conserved first and last residue. Fields, in order: D gene, clone size, V gene, J gene, CDR3 protein, CDR3 DNA. The D gene is left open where the match is weak. The size field is filled for only some rows; it gives once, few, many or a size class.

.	.	TRBV29-1	TRBJ2-5	CSVNFREGTQYF	TGCAGCGTTAACTTCCGGGAAGGGACCCAGTACTTC
.	.	TRBV6-5	TRBJ1-1	CASRGDGRRAEAFF	TGTGCCAGCAGGGGGGACGGGCGGAGGGCTGAAGCTTTCTTT
.	.	TRBV27	TRBJ1-5	CASSFDGRTNQPQHF	TGTGCCAGCAGTTTTGATGGGCGCACCAATCAGCCCCAGCATTTT
TRBD2	.	TRBV6-1	TRBJ2-6	CASPGGEGANVLTF	TGTGCCAGCCCGGGGGGGGAGGGGGCCAACGTCCTGACTTTC
.	.	TRBV18	TRBJ1-1	CASSPGGWTEAFF	TGTGCCAGCTCCCCGGGAGGGTGGACTGAAGCTTTCTTT
.	.	TRBV12-5	TRBJ2-1	CASGLARGNEQFF	TGTGCTAGTGGTTTGGCCCGGGGGAATGAGCAGTTCTTC
.	.	TRBV9	TRBJ2-2	CASSPEVWQTNTGELFF	TGTGCCAGCAGCCCGGAGGTCTGGCAGACGAACACCGGGGAGCTGTTTTTT
.	.	TRBV6-1	TRBJ1-5	CASSEQGMGNQPQHF	TGTGCCAGCAGTGAACAGGGAATGGGCAATCAGCCCCAGCATTTT
TRBD1	once	TRBV6-4	TRBJ2-1	CASSDGQGAREQFF	TGTGCCAGCAGTGACGGCCAGGGGGCTAGGGAGCAGTTCTTC
TRBD1	.	TRBV5-6	TRBJ1-1	CASSLFGTGDSEAFF	TGTGCCAGCAGCTTGTTCGGGACAGGGGATTCTGAAGCTTTCTTT
.	.	TRBV7-9	TRBJ1-3	CASSLVSPGLYTIYF	TGTGCCAGCAGCTTAGTTAGCCCCGGTCTCTACACCATATATTTT
.	medium-sized	TRBV6-5	TRBJ2-7	CASSYNRDEQYF	TGTGCCAGCAGTTATAACCGGGACGAGCAGTACTTC
TRBD2	once	TRBV5-6	TRBJ2-3	CASSGLGADTQYF	TGTGCCAGCAGCGGACTAGGGGCAGATACGCAGTATTTT
TRBD1	few	TRBV6-4	TRBJ1-5	CASSDTDRGGPQHF	TGTGCCAGCAGTGACACGGACAGGGGTGGGCCCCAGCATTTT
.	.	TRBV6-1	TRBJ1-6	CAIQEWYNSPLHF	TGTGCCATCCAGGAATGGTATAATTCACCCCTCCACTTT
TRBD1	.	TRBV30	TRBJ1-6	CAWQSGTDNSPLHF	TGTGCCTGGCAATCCGGGACAGACAATTCACCCCTCCACTTT
TRBD2	few	TRBV2	TRBJ2-7	CASRGTSSGYEQYF	TGTGCCAGCAGGGGGACTAGCTCGGGCTACGAGCAGTACTTC